This TCR beta chain was observed in a study of shared clonotypes between healthy human individuals. Study-wide points: Naive subsets typically showed greater estimated richness than memory subsets. The study found roughly 5% of naive CD4 clonotypes shared across a handful of donors.

The V gene's germline CDR1 is SNHLY and CDR2 FYNNEI. This CDR3 region has 14 residues. Trimming shortened V by 1 base and J by 5 bases, and 11 bases separated the two germline ends. It was CD45RO-negative cells, positively selected for CCR7, that made up naive CD8 cells, with terminally differentiated effector memory CD45RA+ cells excluded. Note on this clone: Its antigen is not identified. Other DNA sequences in this specimen translate into the identical CDR3.

Sorted subsets were amplified in replicate PCRs using approximately 200 ng DNA, 25,000 to 30,000 T cell genomes. Some clones are missing from TCRdb's copy, which holds only in-frame ones; the method was immunoSEQ multiplex PCR. Of around 2,000,000 clones listed, just under 95% were seen once; the top ten hold around 1%. This chain links TRBV2 with TRBJ2-5; maybe TRBD2 (5 bases). The sample taken for sequencing was naive CD8+ T cells sorted from blood. The source of this sequence is a man aged 18 to 35 in good health. The CDR3 loop is CASSEGLAWETQYF. CDR3 in DNA: TGTGCCAGCAGTGAAGGGCTAGCTTGGGAGACCCAGTACTTC.